This T cell receptor (beta chain) emerged from a study of regulatory T cells in long-lasting Graves disease. For the study at large: Newly diagnosed Graves' patients had under 3 months of antithyroid drugs. Study observations and caveats: Newly diagnosed patients shared 750 to 1,000 public clonotypes; persistent patients shared 2,500 to 3,000. The sample size was small, and this may have reduced accuracy.

Time point of the sample: newly diagnosed GD, antithyroid drugs for less than 3 months. PBMCs were the source of the RNA used for TCR sequencing. The TCR beta library used iRepertoire HTBI primers with Arm-PCR amplification of CDR3. MiXCR, applied by TCRdb to the multiplex PCR reads, yields one record per CDR3 protein. The sample contains approximately 230,000 distinct CDR3 sequences, around 19% of which appear only once. A remark on this clonotype: Its antigen is unknown.

The sequenced sample was peripheral blood mononuclear cells (PBMCs), obtained at new diagnosis, from a patient treated with antithyroid drugs. The source of this sequence is a female donor with Graves disease.

The CDR3 spells CSARRSAGEGYTF. The CDR3 DNA reads as TGCAGTGCTAGAAGGTCGGCAGGGGAAGGCTACACCTTC. The chain recombines TRBV20-1 with TRBJ1-2; a weak D match, TRBD1 (6 bases). V lost 2 bases, J lost 8 bases, and 15 bases lay in between. The CDR3 sequence is 13 residues long. Germline CDR1 is DFQATT and CDR2 is SNEGSKA (reference sequence).